Detailed here is one T cell receptor beta chain. This specimen comes from a study of blood T cell repertoires in COVID-19. For the study at large: Acute and convalescent COVID-19 specimens originated in the United States, Italy and Spain. Nucleic acid was either cDNA or gDNA, and it came from T cells, B-cell-depleted T cells, or PBMCs.

Original analysis: Amplification of reference gene primers was used by the study to estimate nucleated cell counts. Here immunoSEQ multiplex PCR was the method, and the copy in TCRdb shows in-frame clones only, minus some. That table furnishes V, J and clone size, whereas the DNA furnished D and trimming. The table lists under 200,000 clones, approximately 85% of them singletons. Sequencing was carried out using peripheral blood. The sequence was obtained from an elderly woman with acute or convalescent COVID-19.

This chain's CDR3 is CASSSGQGETQYF. The CDR3 nucleotides are TGTGCCAGCAGTTCGGGACAAGGAGAGACCCAGTACTTC. The chain joins TRBV6-5 to TRBJ2-5; the D gene is possibly TRBD1 (6 bases). The CDR3 loop spans 13 amino acids. Germline-derived CDR1 and CDR2 are MNHEY and SVGAGI. Trimming stripped 4 bases from V and 4 bases from J, with 10 bases between.